This TCR beta chain came from a study of blood T cell repertoires in COVID-19 (dated by TCRdb to 2020 to 2022). Background for the entire study: Samples from collaborators originated in the United States, Italy and Spain and spanned both the acute and convalescent phases of COVID-19. The material from the prospective study consisted of cDNA or gDNA derived from T cells, B-cell-depleted T cells, or PBMCs. The dataset comprised deeply sampled blood TCRbeta repertoires from subjects exposed to, actively infected with, or recovered from COVID-19. A freely available public database, intended as a resource for researchers studying the immune response to SARS-CoV-2, is where the repertoires were released. Samples came from the ongoing ImmuneRACE study (first 160 participants) plus 1,254 subjects from 6 global collaborators. Nearly every sample came with metadata listing a de-identified subject ID, COVID-19 status, age in years and sex. Where available, HLA class I and class II types were obtained from metadata supplied by the sample provider rather than from assay-based typing. Study-wide findings and limitations: The amount of clinical and demographic metadata varied by source and participant and was provided uncurated.

CDR1 and CDR2 were assigned from the germline V gene as MDHEN and SYDVKM. V loses 5 bases of germline sequence and J loses 5 bases, and the interval between the two ends is 12 bases. Inclusive of the bounding cysteine and phenylalanine, the CDR3 is 14 residues long. The entry retains the CDR3 DNA only, 42 bases that are in frame from base 1. A word on this clone: Its antigen is currently not known. No much larger clone exists at a distance of one base, and base qualities are not known.

TCRbeta CDR3 regions were amplified from genomic DNA using the immunoSEQ Assay, a bias-controlled multiplex PCR. In the original analysis: The number of nucleated cells in each sample was estimated by amplification of reference gene primers within the assay. To quantify the absolute abundance of each unique TCRbeta CDR3 rearrangement, sequence reads were collapsed and filtered. For each sample, productive Simpson clonality was calculated as the square root of Simpson's diversity index across productive rearrangements. Drawn from immuneACCESS, this table holds only the in-frame rearrangements with V and J called that TCRdb kept. Clones are partly lost; checked studies trace under half to an unresolved V gene and leave the rest unexplained. The V and J calls and the clone size are those of that table, but D and trimming were determined from the DNA. This sample lists 200,000 to 250,000 clones; approximately 78% were detected once. The top ten clones comprise 5.2% of the sample.

In Seattle, one collaborating source enrolled patients while the infection was active and tracked those patients longitudinally over the course of disease. Whole blood was collected in K2EDTA tubes by collaborating institutions according to the institutions' own protocols. For TCRbeta analysis, collaborator samples were shipped as frozen whole blood, as isolated PBMCs, or as DNA extracted from either sample type. Sequencing was done on a sample of peripheral blood. This TCR came from an older woman with COVID-19, enrolled during active disease. In this chain, TRBV28 is recombined with TRBJ1-4; the D segment could be TRBD1, given 5 matching bases. The CDR3: CASSPGGANEKLFF. Here is the DNA: TGTGCCAGCAGTCCAGGAGGGGCGAATGAAAAACTGTTTTTT.